Reported below is one T cell receptor beta chain. No antigen is known for it. These data originate in a study of cytomegalovirus exposure and HLA in healthy donors. Across the whole study: According to later analysis, the same platform produced the roughly 120 validation and several hundred first-cohort repertoires.

Trimming stripped 3 bases from V and 1 base from J, with 12 bases between. This CDR3 comprises 15 residues. Germline values: CDR1 LNHDA, CDR2 SQIVND (reference sequence). Method: immunoSEQ multiplex PCR; TCRdb's copy keeps in-frame clones and lacks some. The sample holds more than 60,000 clones, around 97% seen once. Whole-study findings and limits: A subsequent analysis found that TCR clusters from the first cohort also tended to co-occur in the roughly 120 validation repertoires, with about 94% of cluster scores above 0. The study listed roughly 150 cytomegalovirus-associated TCR beta chains.

The origin of this receptor is a woman between 18 and 29 years old in good health and CMV-seropositive. Sequencing was performed on PBMCs. The V call is TRBV19, the J call TRBJ1-1; D perhaps matches TRBD1 (6 bases). CDR3 region: CASSIQGRGNTEAFF. In DNA, the CDR3 is TGTGCCAGTAGTATTCAGGGGAGGGGGAACACTGAAGCTTTCTTT. The full variable domain, completed using reference TRBV19 and TRBJ1-1, is DGGITQSPKYLFRKEGQNVTLSCEQNLNHDAMYWYRQDPGQGLRLIYYSQIVNDFQKGDIAEGYSVSREKKESFPLTVTSAQKNPTAFYLCASSIQGRGNTEAFFGQGTRLTVV.